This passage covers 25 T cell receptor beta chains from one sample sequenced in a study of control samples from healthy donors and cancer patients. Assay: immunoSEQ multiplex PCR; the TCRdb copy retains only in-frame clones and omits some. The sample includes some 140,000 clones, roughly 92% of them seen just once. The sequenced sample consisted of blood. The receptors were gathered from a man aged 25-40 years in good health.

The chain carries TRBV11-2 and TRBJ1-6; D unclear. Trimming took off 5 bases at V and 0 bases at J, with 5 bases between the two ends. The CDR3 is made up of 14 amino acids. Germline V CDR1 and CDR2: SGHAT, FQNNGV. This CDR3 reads CASSPSSYNSPLHF. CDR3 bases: TGTGCCAGCAGCCCCAGCTCCTATAATTCACCCCTCCACTTT.

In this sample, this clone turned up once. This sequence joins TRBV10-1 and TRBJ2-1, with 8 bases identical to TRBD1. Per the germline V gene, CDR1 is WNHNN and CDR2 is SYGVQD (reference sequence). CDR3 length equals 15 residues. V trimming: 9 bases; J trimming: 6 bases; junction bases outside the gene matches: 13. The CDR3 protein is CASGRTGQAPNEQFF. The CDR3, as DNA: TGCGCCAGTGGGAGAACGGGACAGGCCCCCAATGAGCAGTTCTTC.

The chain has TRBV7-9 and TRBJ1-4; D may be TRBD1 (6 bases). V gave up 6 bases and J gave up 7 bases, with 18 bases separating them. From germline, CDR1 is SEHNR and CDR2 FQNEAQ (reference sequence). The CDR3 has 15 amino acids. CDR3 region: CASRTSGGPAEKLFF. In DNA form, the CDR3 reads TGTGCCAGCAGGACTTCGGGGGGGCCCGCTGAAAAACTGTTTTTT.

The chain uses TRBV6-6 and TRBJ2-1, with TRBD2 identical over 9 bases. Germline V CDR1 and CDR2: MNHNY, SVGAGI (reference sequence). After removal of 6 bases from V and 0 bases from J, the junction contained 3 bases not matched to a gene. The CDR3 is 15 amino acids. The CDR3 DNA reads TGTGCCAGCAGACTTAGCGGGAGCTCCTACAATGAGCAGTTCTTC. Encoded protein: CASRLSGSSYNEQFF.

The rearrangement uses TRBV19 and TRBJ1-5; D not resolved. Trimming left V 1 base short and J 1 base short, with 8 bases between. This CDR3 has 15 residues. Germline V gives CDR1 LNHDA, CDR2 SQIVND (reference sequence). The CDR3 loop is CASSIGSLSNQPQHF. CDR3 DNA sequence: TGTGCCAGTAGTATAGGATCTCTGAGCAATCAGCCCCAGCATTTT.

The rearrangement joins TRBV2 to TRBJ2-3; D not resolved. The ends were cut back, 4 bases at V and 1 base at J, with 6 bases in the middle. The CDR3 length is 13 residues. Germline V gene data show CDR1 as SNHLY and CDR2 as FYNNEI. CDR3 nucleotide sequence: TGTGCCAGCAGTGGGGCGGGCACAGATACGCAGTATTTT. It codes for CASSGAGTDTQYF.

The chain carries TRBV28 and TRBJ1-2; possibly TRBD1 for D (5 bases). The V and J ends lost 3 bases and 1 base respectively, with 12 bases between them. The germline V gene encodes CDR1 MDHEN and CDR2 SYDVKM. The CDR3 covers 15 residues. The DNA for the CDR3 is TGTGCCAGCAGTTTTCAGGGCTTTAATAACTATGGCTACACCTTC. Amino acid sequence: CASSFQGFNNYGYTF.

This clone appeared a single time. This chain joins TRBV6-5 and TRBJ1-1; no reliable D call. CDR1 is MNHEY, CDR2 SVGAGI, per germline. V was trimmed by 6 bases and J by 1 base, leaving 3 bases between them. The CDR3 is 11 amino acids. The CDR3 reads CASRQNTEAFF. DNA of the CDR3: TGTGCCAGCAGACAGAACACTGAAGCTTTCTTT.

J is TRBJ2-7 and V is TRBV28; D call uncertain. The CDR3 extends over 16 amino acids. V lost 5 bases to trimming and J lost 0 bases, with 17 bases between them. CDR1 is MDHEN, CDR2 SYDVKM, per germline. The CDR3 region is CASSTHQARSSYEQYF. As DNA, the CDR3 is TGTGCCAGCAGTACTCACCAGGCTAGGAGCTCCTACGAGCAGTACTTC.

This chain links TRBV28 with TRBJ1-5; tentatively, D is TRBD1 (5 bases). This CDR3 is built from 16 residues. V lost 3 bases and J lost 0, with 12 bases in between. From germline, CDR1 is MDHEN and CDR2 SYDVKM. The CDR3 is CASSFLQGNSNQPQHF. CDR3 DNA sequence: TGTGCCAGCAGTTTTTTGCAGGGAAATAGCAATCAGCCCCAGCATTTT.

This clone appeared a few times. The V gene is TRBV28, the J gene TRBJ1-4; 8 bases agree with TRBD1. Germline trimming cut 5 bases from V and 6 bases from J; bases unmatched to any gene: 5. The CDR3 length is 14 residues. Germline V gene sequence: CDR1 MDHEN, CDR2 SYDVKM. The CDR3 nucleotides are TGTGCCAGCAGTGAATTACAGGGGGATGAAAAACTGTTTTTT. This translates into CASSELQGDEKLFF.

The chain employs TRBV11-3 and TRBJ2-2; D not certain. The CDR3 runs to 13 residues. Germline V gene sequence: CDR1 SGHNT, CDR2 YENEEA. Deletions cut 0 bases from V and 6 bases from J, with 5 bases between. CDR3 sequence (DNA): TGTGCCAGCAGCTTAGATCGTCCCGGGGAGCTGTTTTTT. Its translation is CASSLDRPGELFF.

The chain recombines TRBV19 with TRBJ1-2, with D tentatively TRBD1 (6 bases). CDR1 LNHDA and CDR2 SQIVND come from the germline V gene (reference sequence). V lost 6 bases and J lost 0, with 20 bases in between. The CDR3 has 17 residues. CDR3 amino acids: CASSHINRDITNYGYTF. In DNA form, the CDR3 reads TGTGCCAGTAGCCACATAAACCGGGACATCACTAACTATGGCTACACCTTC. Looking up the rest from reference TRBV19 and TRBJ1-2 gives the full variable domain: DGGITQSPKYLFRKEGQNVTLSCEQNLNHDAMYWYRQDPGQGLRLIYYSQIVNDFQKGDIAEGYSVSREKKESFPLTVTSAQKNPTAFYLCASSHINRDITNYGYTFGSGTRLTVV.

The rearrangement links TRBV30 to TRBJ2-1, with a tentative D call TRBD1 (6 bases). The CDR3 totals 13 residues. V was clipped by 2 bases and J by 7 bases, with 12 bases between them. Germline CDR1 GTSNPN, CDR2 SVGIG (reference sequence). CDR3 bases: TGTGCCTGGAGTCTACTAGGGGGTAATGAGCAGTTCTTC. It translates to CAWSLLGGNEQFF.

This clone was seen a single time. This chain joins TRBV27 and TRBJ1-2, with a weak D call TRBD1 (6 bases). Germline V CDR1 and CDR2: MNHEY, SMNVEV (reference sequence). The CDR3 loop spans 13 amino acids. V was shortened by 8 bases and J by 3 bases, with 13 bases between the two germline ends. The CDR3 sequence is CASRSTGHYGYTF. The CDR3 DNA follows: TGTGCCAGCCGCAGTACAGGGCACTATGGCTACACCTTC.

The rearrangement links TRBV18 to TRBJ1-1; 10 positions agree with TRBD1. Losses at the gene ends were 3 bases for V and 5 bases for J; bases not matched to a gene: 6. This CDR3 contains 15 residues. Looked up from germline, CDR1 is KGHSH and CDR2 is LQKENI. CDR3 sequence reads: CASSPWPGQGTEAFF. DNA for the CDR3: TGTGCCAGCTCACCTTGGCCGGGACAGGGGACTGAAGCTTTCTTT.

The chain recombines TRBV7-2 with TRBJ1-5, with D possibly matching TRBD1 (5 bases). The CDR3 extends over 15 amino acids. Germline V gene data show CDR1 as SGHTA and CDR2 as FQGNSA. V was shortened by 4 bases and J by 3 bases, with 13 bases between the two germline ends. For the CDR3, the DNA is TGTGCCAGCAGCTCCTGGGACGGCTACAATCAGCCCCAGCATTTT. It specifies CASSSWDGYNQPQHF.

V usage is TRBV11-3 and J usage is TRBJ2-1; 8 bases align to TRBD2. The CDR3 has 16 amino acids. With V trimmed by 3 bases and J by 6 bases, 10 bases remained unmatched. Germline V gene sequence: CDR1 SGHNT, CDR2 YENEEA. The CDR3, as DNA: TGTGCCAGCAGCTTTAGGGGCGGGAGGATGGGCAATGAGCAGTTCTTC. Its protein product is CASSFRGGRMGNEQFF.

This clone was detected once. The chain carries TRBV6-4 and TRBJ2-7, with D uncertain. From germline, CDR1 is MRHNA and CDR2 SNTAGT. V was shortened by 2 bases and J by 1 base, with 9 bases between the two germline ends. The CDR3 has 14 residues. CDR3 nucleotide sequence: TGTGCCAGCAGTGACGTGGTGATTTCCTACGAGCAGTACTTC. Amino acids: CASSDVVISYEQYF.

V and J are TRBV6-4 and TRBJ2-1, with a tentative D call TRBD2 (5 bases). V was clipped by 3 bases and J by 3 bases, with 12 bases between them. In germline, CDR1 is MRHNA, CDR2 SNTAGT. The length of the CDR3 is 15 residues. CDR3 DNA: TGTGCCAGCAGTGATAGGGAGAGGGACTACAATGAGCAGTTCTTC. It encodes CASSDRERDYNEQFF.

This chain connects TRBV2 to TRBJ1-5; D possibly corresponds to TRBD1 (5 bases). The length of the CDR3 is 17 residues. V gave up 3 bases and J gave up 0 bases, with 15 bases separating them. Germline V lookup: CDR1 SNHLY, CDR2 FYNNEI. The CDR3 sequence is CASSDNPGSYSNQPQHF. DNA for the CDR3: TGTGCCAGCAGTGATAACCCAGGGAGCTATAGCAATCAGCCCCAGCATTTT.

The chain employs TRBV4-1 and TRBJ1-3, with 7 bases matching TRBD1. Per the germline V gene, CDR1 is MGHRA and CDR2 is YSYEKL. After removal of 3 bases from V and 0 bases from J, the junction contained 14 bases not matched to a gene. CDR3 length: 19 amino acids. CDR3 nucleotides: TGCGCCAGCAGCCAGCAAGTGGGGGGGACAGTCAACTCTGGAAACACCATATATTTT. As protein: CASSQQVGGTVNSGNTIYF.

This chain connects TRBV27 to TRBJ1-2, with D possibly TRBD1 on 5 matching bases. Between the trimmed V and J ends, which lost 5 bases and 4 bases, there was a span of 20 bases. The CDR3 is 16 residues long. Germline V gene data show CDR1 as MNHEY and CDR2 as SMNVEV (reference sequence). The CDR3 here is CASSRRRQNDIYGYTF. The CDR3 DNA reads TGTGCCAGCAGTAGGAGACGACAGAATGATATCTATGGCTACACCTTC.

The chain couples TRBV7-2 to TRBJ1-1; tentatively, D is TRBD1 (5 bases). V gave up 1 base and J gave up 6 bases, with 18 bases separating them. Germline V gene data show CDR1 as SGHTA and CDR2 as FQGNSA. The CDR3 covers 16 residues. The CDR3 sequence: CASSLEGAGLTPEAFF. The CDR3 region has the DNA TGTGCCAGCAGCTTAGAAGGAGCAGGGTTAACACCTGAAGCTTTCTTT.

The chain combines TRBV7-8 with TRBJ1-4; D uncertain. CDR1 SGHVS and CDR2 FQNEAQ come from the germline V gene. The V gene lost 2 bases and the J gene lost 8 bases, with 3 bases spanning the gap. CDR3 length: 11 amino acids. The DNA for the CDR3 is TGTGCCAGCAGCTTATACGAAAAACTGTTTTTT. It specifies CASSLYEKLFF.